These 10 T cell receptor beta chains share one sample of origin, sequenced in a study of beta chain features in type 1 diabetes. The whole isolated RNA underwent reverse transcription, so sequencing captured expressed TCRB transcripts. Libraries were prepared by immunoSEQ multiplex PCR; TCRdb keeps only in-frame clonotypes and omits some of them. The sample lists hundreds of thousands of clones; 7.5% to 9% were seen once. The sample taken for sequencing was central memory CD4+ T cells from blood. The receptors derive from a woman younger than 30 in good health.

The table lists this clone with a few counts. The same CDR3 also results from other DNA sequences found in this sample. The chain has TRBV7-2 and TRBJ1-5; D remains unclear. Germline V gene sequence: CDR1 SGHTA, CDR2 FQGNSA. The CDR3 covers 13 residues. The ends were cut back, 2 bases at V and 6 bases at J, with 8 bases in the middle. The CDR3 region is CASSLTGVQPQHF. As DNA, the CDR3 is TGTGCCAGCAGCTTAACTGGGGTTCAGCCCCAGCATTTT.

This clone has at least ten counts. The chain carries TRBV4-3 and TRBJ2-2; 7 bases are shared with TRBD2. Trimming removed 4 bases from V and 1 base from J; junction bases left unmatched: 6. Germline CDR1 reads LGHNA; CDR2 reads YSLEER. This CDR3 is built from 16 residues. CDR3 coding DNA: TGCGCCAGCAGCCCCAGGCGCGGGGGGAACACCGGGGAGCTGTTTTTT. This gives the protein CASSPRRGGNTGELFF.

The table lists this clone with many counts. V is TRBV19 and J is TRBJ1-5, with 7 bases that match TRBD1. V trimming: 1 base; J trimming: 9 bases; junction bases outside the gene matches: 12. The CDR3 sequence is 16 residues long. Germline CDR1 and CDR2: LNHDA and SQIVND (reference sequence). CDR3 in DNA: TGTGCCAGTAGTATAGGGGACAGAAGCAGAACCCGGCCCCAGCATTTT. Encoded protein: CASSIGDRSRTRPQHF.

This clone was detected only a few times. The V call is TRBV20-1, the J call TRBJ2-4; no reliable D call. Germline CDR1 reads DFQATT; CDR2 reads SNEGSKA (reference sequence). CDR3 length equals 11 residues. Trimming took 3 bases from V and 6 from J, leaving 6 bases between them. The CDR3 DNA follows: TGCAGTGCTAGTTTCATAAACATTCAGTACTTC. It translates to CSASFINIQYF.

This chain connects TRBV5-1 to TRBJ1-1, with TRBD1 matching 8 bases. Germline CDR1 and CDR2: SGHRS and YFSETQ. Trimming took 4 bases from V and 7 from J; bases not matched to a gene: 9. The CDR3 is 14 amino acids. This CDR3 is CASSRNRQGFEAFF. DNA for the CDR3: TGCGCCAGCAGCCGAAACCGACAGGGGTTTGAAGCTTTCTTT.

The chain uses TRBV28 and TRBJ2-3; 7 bases map to TRBD2. This CDR3 has 16 residues. Trimming cost V 6 bases and J 5 bases; bases outside gene matches: 14. Germline-derived CDR1 and CDR2 are MDHEN and SYDVKM. CDR3 loop: CASSRSGAEWKDTQYF. In nucleotides, the CDR3 is TGTGCCAGCAGCCGCAGCGGGGCTGAATGGAAAGATACGCAGTATTTT.

The rearrangement joins TRBV21-1 to TRBJ2-3; the table's D call, TRBD2, was not checked against the DNA. TRBV21-1 is deemed a pseudogene. The CDR3 length is 17 residues. The CDR3, as DNA: TGTGCCAGCAGCAAAGACGTGGCGGACTCTAGCACAGATACGCAGTATTTT. Its protein product is CASSKDVADSSTDTQYF.

This clone appeared many times. In nucleotides, the CDR3 is TGCAGCGTGGAGTTGGTAAATGAGCAGTTCTTC. It specifies CSVELVNEQFF. V and J are TRBV29-1 and TRBJ2-1; D is unclear. Germline V gene data show CDR1 as SQVTM and CDR2 as ANQGSEA. The CDR3 is made up of 11 amino acids. V was shortened by 6 bases and J by 7 bases, with 10 bases between the two germline ends.

This chain links TRBV29-1 with TRBJ2-3, with D perhaps matching TRBD1 or TRBD2 (6 bases each). Germline V lookup: CDR1 SQVTM, CDR2 ANQGSEA. Trimming left V 0 bases short and J 5 bases short, with 12 bases between. The CDR3 has 14 residues. Here the CDR3 DNA reads TGCAGCGTTGAAGAAGGAGGGGGAGGAGATACGCAGTATTTT. The encoded protein is CSVEEGGGGDTQYF.

This clone showed up just a few times. The rearrangement joins TRBV20-1 to TRBJ1-2; D unclear. The CDR3 contains 8 residues. Germline-derived CDR1 and CDR2 are DFQATT and SNEGSKA (reference sequence). CDR3 in amino acids: CSSISYTF. In DNA form, the CDR3 reads TGCAGCTCAATTTCTTATACCTTC.